This T cell receptor beta chain stems from a study of Ad26.COV2.S vaccination and SARS-CoV-2 variants. Study context: Within the COV1001 Ad26.COV2.S trial arm, the donor was enrolled.

Noted treatment: over 15 received Ad26.COV2.S at low or high dose, single or two shots; about 5 received placebo; per-sample allocation not given. The investigators took samples on day 63 after the first vaccine or placebo injection. Data came from immunoSEQ multiplex PCR; TCRdb stores just in-frame clones and leaves some out. The sample comprises hundreds of thousands of clones, 80% to 90% of which are singletons, and over 1.3% rests with the top ten. V was pared by 5 bases and J by 6 bases, with 17 bases between. The CDR3 consists of 14 residues. Germline V CDR1 and CDR2: SNHLY, FYNNEI. This clone was observed a single time.

The sequence was obtained from a person aged 18-65 years who received the Ad26.COV2.S COVID-19 vaccine or a placebo. The chain employs TRBV2 and TRBJ2-7, with D unclear. The sample here was peripheral blood, taken in a trial of Ad26.COV2.S vaccine versus placebo. CDR3 coding DNA: TGTGCCAGCAGTCCCTCGCAGGTTCGGTCCGAGCAGTACTTC. It codes for CASSPSQVRSEQYF.